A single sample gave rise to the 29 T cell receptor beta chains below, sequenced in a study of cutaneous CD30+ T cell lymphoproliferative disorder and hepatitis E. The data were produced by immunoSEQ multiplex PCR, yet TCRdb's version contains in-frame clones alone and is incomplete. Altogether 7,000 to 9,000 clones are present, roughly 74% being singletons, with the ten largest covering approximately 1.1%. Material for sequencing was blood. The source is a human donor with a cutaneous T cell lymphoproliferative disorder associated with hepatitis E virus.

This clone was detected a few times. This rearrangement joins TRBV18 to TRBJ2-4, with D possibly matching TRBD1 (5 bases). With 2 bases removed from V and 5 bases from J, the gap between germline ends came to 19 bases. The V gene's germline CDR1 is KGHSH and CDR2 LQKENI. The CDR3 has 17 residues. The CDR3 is CASSPRGQGGGENIQYF. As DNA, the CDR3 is TGTGCCAGCTCACCAAGGGGCCAGGGCGGTGGAGAAAACATTCAGTACTTC.

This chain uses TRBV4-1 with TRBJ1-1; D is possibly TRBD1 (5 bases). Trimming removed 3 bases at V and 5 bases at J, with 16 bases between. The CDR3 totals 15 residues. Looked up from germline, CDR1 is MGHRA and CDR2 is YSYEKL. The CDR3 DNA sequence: TGCGCCAGCAGCCAGGGCCCCGGGGGATGGACTGAAGCTTTCTTT. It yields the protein CASSQGPGGWTEAFF.

The CDR3 loop reads CATRTSRISGLLEETQYF. For the CDR3, the DNA is TGTGCCACGCGAACCTCCCGGATTTCGGGACTGTTAGAAGAGACCCAGTACTTC. The chain uses TRBV19 and TRBJ2-5, with a possible D match to TRBD2 (6 bases). The CDR3 has 18 residues. Germline-derived CDR1 and CDR2 are LNHDA and SQIVND (reference sequence). The ends were cut back, 10 bases at V and 3 bases at J, with 30 bases in the middle.

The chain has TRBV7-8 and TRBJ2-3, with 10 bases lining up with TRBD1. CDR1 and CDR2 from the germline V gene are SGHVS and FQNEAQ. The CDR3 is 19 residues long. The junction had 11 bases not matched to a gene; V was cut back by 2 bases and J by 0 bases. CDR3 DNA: TGTGCCAGCAGCTTACCGCGCGGGACAGGGGACTCTAGCACAGATACGCAGTATTTT. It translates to CASSLPRGTGDSSTDTQYF.

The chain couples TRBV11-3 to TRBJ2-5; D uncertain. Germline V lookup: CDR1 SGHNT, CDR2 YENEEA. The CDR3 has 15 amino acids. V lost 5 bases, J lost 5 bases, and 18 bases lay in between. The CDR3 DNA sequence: TGTGCCAGCAGCCCCGGGCTGTTTACGAGGGAGACCCAGTACTTC. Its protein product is CASSPGLFTRETQYF. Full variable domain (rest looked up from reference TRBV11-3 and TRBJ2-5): EAGVVQSPRYKIIEKKQPVAFWCNPISGHNTLYWYLQNLGQGPELLIRYENEEAVDDSQLPKDRFSAERLKGVDSTLKIQPAELGDSAVYLCASSPGLFTRETQYFGPGTRLLVL.

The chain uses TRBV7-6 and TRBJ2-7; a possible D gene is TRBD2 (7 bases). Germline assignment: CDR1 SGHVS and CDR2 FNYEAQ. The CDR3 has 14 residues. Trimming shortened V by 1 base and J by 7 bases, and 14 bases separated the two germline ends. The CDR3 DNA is TGTGCCAGCAGCTTAGAAGGGGGGGGACGGGAGCAGTACTTC. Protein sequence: CASSLEGGGREQYF.

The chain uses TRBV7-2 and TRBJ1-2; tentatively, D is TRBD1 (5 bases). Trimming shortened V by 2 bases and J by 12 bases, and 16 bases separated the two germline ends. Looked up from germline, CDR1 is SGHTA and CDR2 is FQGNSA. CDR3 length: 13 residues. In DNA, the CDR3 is TGTGCCAGCAGCTTAATGGGGCCAGGCAGCAACACCTTC. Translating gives CASSLMGPGSNTF.

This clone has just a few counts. CDR3 bases: TGCAGCGTCACAGGGGGTGGTTTCATGAACACTGAAGCTTTCTTT. Amino acids: CSVTGGGFMNTEAFF. This rearrangement joins TRBV29-1 to TRBJ1-1; 8 bases align to TRBD1. This CDR3 is 15 amino acids long. V trimming: 6 bases; J trimming: 0 bases; junction bases outside the gene matches: 9. Per the germline V gene, CDR1 is SQVTM and CDR2 is ANQGSEA.

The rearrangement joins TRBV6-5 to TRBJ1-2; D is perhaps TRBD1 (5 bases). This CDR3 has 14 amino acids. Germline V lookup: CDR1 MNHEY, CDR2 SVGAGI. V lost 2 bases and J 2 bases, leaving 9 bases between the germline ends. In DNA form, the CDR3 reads TGTGCCAGCAGTTACGACAGCGCGAACTATGGCTACACCTTC. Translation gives CASSYDSANYGYTF.

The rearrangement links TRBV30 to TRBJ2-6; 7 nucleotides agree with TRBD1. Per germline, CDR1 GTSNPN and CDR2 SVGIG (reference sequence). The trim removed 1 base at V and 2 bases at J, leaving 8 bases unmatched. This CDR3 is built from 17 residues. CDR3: CAWSGDRDRAGANVLTF. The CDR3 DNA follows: TGTGCCTGGAGTGGGGACAGAGATCGGGCTGGGGCCAACGTCCTGACTTTC. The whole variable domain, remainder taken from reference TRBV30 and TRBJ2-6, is SQTIHQWPATLVQPVGSPLSLECTVEGTSNPNLYWYRQAAGRGLQLLFYSVGIGQISSEVPQNLSASRPQDRQFILSSKKLLLSDSGFYLCAWSGDRDRAGANVLTFGAGSRLTVL.

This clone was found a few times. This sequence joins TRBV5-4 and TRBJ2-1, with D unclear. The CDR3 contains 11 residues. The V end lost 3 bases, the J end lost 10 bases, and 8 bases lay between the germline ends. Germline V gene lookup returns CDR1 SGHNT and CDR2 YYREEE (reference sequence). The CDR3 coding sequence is TGTGCCAGCAGCTCTGGGCGAGAGCAGTTCTTC. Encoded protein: CASSSGREQFF.

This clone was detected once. Here the CDR3 reads CASSQYLAGVGPYNEQFF. DNA of the CDR3: TGTGCCAGCAGCCAGTACCTAGCGGGGGTAGGGCCTTACAATGAGCAGTTCTTC. V usage is TRBV4-2 and J usage is TRBJ2-1, with 10 bases that match TRBD2. The CDR3 spans 18 residues. CDR1 and CDR2 from the germline V gene are LGHNA and YNFKEQ. V lost 3 bases, J lost 4 bases, and 12 bases stayed unmatched.

DNA for the CDR3: TGTGCCAGCTCCCCCCTGGCTCTCTACGAGCAGTACTTC. This sequence encodes CASSPLALYEQYF. The chain employs TRBV28 and TRBJ2-7; D gene uncertain. Germline values: CDR1 MDHEN, CDR2 SYDVKM. The length of the CDR3 is 13 residues. V was trimmed by 8 bases and J by 3 bases, leaving 14 bases between them.

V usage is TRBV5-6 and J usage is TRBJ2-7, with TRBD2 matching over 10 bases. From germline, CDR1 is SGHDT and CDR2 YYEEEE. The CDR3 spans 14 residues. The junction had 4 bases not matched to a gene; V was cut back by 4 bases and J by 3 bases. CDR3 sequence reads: CASSSGLADYEQYF. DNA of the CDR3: TGTGCCAGCAGCAGCGGACTAGCGGACTACGAGCAGTACTTC.

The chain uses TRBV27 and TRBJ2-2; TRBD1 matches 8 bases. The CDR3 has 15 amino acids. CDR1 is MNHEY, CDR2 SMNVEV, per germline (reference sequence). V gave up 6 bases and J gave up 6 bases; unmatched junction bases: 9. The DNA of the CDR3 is TGTGCCAGCAGCGGGTTCGGGACAGGTTCCGGGGAGCTGTTTTTT. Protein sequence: CASSGFGTGSGELFF.

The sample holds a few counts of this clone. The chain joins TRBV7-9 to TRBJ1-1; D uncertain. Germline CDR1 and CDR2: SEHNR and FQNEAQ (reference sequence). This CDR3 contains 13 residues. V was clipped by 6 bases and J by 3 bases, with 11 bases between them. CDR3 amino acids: CASRGRLDTEAFF. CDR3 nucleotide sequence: TGTGCCAGCAGGGGAAGGCTCGACACTGAAGCTTTCTTT.

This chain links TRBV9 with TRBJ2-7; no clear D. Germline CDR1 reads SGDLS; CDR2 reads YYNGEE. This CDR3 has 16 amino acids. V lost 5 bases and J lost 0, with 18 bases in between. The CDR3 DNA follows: TGTGCCAGCAGGAAAGGTCTCGGCCCAAGCTCCTACGAGCAGTACTTC. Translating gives CASRKGLGPSSYEQYF.

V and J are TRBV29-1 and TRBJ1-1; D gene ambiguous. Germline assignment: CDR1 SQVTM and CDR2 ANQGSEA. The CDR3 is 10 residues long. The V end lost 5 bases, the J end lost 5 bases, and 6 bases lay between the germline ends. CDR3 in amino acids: CSVSETEAFF. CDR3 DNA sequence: TGCAGCGTTTCGGAGACTGAAGCTTTCTTT.

In DNA form, the CDR3 reads TGCAGCGTTTCCGGGACACCAGGCCGGAACTATGGCTACACCTTC. Its protein is CSVSGTPGRNYGYTF. The chain couples TRBV29-1 to TRBJ1-2, with D tentatively TRBD1 (6 bases). Between the trimmed V and J ends, which lost 5 bases and 2 bases, there was a span of 18 bases. The CDR3 totals 15 residues. Per the germline V gene, CDR1 is SQVTM and CDR2 is ANQGSEA.

CDR3 residues: CSVRPGQGESGELFF. The DNA for the CDR3 is TGCAGCGTTCGACCGGGACAGGGGGAGTCCGGGGAGCTGTTTTTT. The rearrangement uses TRBV29-1 and TRBJ2-2; 11 bases are a match to TRBD1. V trimming: 5 bases; J trimming: 6 bases; junction bases outside the gene matches: 8. Per the germline V gene, CDR1 is SQVTM and CDR2 is ANQGSEA. The CDR3 has 15 amino acids.

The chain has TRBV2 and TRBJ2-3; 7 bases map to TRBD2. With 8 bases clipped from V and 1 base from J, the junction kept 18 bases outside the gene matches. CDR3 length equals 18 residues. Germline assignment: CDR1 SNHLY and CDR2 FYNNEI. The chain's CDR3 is CASRRRDSPRGGTDTQYF. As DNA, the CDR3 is TGTGCCAGCCGGCGACGGGACTCCCCTCGGGGGGGCACAGATACGCAGTATTTT.

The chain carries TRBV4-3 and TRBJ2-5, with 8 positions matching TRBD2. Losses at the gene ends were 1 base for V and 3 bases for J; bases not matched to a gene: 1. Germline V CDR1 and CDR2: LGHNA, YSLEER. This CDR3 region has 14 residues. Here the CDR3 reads CASSQAGGKETQYF. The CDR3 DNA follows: TGCGCCAGCAGCCAAGCGGGGGGGAAAGAGACCCAGTACTTC.

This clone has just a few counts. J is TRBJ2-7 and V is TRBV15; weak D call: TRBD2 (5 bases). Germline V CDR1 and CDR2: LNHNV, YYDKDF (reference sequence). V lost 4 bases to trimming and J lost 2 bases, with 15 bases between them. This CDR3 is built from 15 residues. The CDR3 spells CATSIERTGAYEQYF. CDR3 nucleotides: TGTGCCACCAGCATCGAACGGACCGGGGCCTACGAGCAGTACTTC.

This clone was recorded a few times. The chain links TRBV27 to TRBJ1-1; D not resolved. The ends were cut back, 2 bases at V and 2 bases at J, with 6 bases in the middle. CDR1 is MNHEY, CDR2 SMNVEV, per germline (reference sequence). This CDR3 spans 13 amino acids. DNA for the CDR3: TGTGCCAGCAGTTTAGGGTCAAACACTGAAGCTTTCTTT. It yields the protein CASSLGSNTEAFF.

CDR3 DNA sequence: TGCGCCAGCAGCTTGGAGGCAGCTCCCGGGGCTTTCTTT. Translation gives CASSLEAAPGAFF. The genes are TRBV5-1 and TRBJ1-1; D not certain. This CDR3 is 13 amino acids long. V dropped 0 bases and J dropped 11 bases, with 14 bases sitting between them. In germline, CDR1 is SGHRS, CDR2 YFSETQ. The full variable domain, with the rest looked up from reference TRBV5-1 and TRBJ1-1, is KAGVTQTPRYLIKTRGQQVTLSCSPISGHRSVSWYQQTPGQGLQFLFEYFSETQRNKGNFPGRFSGRQFSNSRSEMNVSTLELGDSALYLCASSLEAAPGAFFGQGTRLTVV.

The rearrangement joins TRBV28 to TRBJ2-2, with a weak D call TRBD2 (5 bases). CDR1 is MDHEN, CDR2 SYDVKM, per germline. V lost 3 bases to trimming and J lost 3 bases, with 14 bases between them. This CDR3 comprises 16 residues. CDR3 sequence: CASSLLGGLYTGELFF. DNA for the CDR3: TGTGCCAGCAGTTTGTTAGGCGGGCTGTACACCGGGGAGCTGTTTTTT.

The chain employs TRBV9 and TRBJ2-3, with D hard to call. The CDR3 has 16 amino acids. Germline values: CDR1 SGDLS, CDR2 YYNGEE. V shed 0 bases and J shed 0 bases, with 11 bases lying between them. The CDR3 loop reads CASSVGTGPSTDTQYF. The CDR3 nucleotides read TGTGCCAGCAGCGTAGGGACGGGCCCTAGCACAGATACGCAGTATTTT.

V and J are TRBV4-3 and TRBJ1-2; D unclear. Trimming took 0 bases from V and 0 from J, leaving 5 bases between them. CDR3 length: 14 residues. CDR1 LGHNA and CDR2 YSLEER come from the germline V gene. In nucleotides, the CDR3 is TGCGCCAGCAGCCAAGACAGATCTAACTATGGCTACACCTTC. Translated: CASSQDRSNYGYTF.

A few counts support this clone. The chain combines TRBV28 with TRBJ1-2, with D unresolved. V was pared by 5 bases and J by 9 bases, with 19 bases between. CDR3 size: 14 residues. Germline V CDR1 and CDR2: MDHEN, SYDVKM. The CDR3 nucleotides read TGTGCCAGCAGTCCCGGACTGTTCCCTGGGCGCTACACCTTC. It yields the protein CASSPGLFPGRYTF.